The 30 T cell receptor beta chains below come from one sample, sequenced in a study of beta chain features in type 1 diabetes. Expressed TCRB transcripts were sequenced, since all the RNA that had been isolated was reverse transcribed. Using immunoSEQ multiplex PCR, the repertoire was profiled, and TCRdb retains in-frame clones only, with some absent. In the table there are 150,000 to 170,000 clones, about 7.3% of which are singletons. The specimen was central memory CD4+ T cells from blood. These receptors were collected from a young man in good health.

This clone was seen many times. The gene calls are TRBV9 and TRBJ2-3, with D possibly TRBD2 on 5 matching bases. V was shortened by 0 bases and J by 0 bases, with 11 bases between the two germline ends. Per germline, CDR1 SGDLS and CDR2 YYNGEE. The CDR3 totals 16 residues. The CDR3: CASSVDIGESTDTQYF. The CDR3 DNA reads TGTGCCAGCAGCGTAGATATCGGGGAAAGCACAGATACGCAGTATTTT.

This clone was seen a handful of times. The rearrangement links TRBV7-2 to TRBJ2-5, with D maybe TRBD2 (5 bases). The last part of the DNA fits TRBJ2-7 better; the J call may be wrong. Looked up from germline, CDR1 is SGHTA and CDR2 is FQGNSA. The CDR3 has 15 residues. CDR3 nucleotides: TGTGCCAGCAGTCCGATGGCGGGTAGCTCCTACGAGCAGTACTTC. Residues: CASSPMAGSSYEQYF.

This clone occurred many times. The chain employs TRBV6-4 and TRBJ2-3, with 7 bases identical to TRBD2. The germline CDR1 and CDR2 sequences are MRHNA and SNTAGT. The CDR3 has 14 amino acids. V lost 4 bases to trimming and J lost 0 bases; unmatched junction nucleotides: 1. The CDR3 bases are TGTGCCAGCAGTGGGCGGGAGAGCACAGATACGCAGTATTTT. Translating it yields CASSGRESTDTQYF.

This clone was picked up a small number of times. The CDR3 DNA follows: TGTGCCAGCAGCCAGGGACTTTTGGAGCAGTACTTC. Its translation: CASSQGLLEQYF. V is TRBV11-1 and J is TRBJ2-7, with TRBD2 as a possible D gene (6 bases). The CDR3 runs 12 residues. Germline loops: CDR1 SGHAT, CDR2 FQDESV (reference sequence). V was trimmed by 5 bases and J by 7 bases, leaving 12 bases between them.

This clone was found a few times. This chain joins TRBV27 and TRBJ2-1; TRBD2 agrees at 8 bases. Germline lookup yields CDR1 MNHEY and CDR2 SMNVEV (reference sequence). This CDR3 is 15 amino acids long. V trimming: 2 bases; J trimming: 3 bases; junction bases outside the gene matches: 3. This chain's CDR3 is CASSLNSGDYNEQFF. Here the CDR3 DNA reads TGTGCCAGCAGTTTAAATAGCGGGGACTACAATGAGCAGTTCTTC.

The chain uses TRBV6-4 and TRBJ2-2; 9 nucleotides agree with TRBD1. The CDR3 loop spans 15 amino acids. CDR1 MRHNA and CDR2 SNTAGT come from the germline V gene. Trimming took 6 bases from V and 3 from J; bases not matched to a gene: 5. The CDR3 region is CASSLQGAHTGELFF. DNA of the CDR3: TGTGCCAGCAGCTTACAGGGGGCGCACACCGGGGAGCTGTTTTTT.

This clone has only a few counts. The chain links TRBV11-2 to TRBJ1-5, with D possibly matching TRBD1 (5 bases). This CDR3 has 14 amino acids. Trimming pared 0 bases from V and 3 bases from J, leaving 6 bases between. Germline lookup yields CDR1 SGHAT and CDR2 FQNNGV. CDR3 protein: CASSLDRDNQPQHF. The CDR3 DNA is TGTGCCAGCAGCTTAGACAGGGACAATCAGCCCCAGCATTTT.

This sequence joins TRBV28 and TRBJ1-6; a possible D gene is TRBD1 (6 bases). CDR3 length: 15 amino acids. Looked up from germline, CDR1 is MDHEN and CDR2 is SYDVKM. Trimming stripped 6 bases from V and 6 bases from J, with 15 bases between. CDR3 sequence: CASRTGENFNSPLHF. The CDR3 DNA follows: TGTGCCAGCAGGACAGGAGAAAATTTTAATTCACCCCTCCACTTT.

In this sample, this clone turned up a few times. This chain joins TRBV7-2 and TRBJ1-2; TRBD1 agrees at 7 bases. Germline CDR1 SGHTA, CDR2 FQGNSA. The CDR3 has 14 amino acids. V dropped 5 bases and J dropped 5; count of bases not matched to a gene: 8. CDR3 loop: CASSENRGRYGYTF. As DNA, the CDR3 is TGTGCCAGCAGCGAAAACAGGGGAAGGTATGGCTACACCTTC.

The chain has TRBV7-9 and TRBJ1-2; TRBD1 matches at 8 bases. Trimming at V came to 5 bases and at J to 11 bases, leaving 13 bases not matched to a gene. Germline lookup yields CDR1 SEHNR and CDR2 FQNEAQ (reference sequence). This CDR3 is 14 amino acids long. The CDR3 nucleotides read TGTGCCAGCAGCCCCCGGGGGACAGGTGAAGCTTACACCTTC. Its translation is CASSPRGTGEAYTF.

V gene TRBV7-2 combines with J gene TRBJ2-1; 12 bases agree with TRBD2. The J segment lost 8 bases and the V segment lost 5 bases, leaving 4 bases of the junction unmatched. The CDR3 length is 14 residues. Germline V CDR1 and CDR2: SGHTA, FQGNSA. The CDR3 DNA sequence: TGTGCCAGCAGCCCGGGACTAGCGGGTCATGAGCAGTTCTTC. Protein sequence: CASSPGLAGHEQFF. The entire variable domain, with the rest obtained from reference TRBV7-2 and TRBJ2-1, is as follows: GAGVSQSPSNKVTEKGKDVELRCDPISGHTALYWYRQSLGQGLEFLIYFQGNSAPDKSGLPSDRFSAERTGGSVSTLTIQRTQQEDSAVYLCASSPGLAGHEQFFGPGTRLTVL.

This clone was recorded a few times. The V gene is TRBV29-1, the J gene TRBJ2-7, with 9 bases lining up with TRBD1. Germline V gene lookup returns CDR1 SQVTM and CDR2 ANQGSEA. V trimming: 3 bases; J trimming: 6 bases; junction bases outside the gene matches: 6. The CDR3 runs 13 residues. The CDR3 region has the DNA TGCAGCGTTGACACACCGACAGGGGGCGAGCAGTACTTC. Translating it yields CSVDTPTGGEQYF.

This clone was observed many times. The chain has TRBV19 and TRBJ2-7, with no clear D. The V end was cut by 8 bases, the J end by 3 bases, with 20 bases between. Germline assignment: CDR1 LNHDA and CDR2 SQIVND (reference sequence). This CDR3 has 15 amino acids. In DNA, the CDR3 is TGTGCCAGTCGCCAGAATCATGGCACCAACTACGAGCAGTACTTC. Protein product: CASRQNHGTNYEQYF.

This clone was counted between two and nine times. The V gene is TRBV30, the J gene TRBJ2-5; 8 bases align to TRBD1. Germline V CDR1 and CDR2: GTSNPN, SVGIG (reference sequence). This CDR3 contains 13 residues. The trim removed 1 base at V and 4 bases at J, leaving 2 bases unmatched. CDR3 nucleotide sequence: TGTGCCTGGAGTGGAACAGGGGGAGAGACCCAGTACTTC. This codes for CAWSGTGGETQYF.

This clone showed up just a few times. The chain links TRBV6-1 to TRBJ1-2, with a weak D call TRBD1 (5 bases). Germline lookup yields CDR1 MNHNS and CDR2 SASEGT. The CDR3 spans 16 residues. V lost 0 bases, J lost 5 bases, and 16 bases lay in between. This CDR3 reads CASSEAQGSAGYGYTF. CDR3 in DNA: TGTGCCAGCAGTGAAGCCCAGGGAAGTGCGGGGTATGGCTACACCTTC.

CDR3 sequence: CAWSITGYRGGYTF. DNA for the CDR3: TGTGCCTGGAGTATAACAGGGTATAGGGGTGGCTACACCTTC. This chain uses TRBV30 with TRBJ1-2, with D possibly TRBD1 on 6 matching bases. Trimming removed 2 bases from V and 7 bases from J, with 17 bases in between. This CDR3 spans 14 amino acids. The V gene's germline CDR1 is GTSNPN and CDR2 SVGIG (reference sequence).

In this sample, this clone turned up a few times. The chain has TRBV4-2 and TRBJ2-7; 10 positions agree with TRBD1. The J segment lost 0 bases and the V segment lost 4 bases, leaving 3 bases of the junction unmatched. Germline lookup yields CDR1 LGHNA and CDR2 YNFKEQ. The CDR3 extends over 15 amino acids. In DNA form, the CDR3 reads TGTGCCAGCAGCCTCCGGGACAGGGGCTCCTACGAGCAGTACTTC. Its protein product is CASSLRDRGSYEQYF.

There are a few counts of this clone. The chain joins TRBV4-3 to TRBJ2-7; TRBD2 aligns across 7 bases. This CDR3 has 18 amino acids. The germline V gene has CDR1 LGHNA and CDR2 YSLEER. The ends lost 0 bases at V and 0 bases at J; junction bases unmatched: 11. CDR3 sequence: CASSQDLGSGGSSYEQYF. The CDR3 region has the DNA TGCGCCAGCAGCCAAGATCTAGGATCGGGGGGATCCTCCTACGAGCAGTACTTC.

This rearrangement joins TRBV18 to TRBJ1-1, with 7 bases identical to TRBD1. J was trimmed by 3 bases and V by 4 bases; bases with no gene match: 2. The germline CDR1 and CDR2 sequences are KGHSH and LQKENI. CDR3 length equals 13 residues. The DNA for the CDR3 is TGTGCCAGCTCACAGGGGGCAGACACTGAAGCTTTCTTT. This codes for CASSQGADTEAFF.

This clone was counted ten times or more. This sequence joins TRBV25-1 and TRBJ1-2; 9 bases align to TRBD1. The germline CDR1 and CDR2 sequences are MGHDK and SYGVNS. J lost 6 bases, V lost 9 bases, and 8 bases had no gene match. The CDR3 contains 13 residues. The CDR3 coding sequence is TGTGCCAGGGGACAGGGAGGTCATCATGGCTACACCTTC. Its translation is CARGQGGHHGYTF.

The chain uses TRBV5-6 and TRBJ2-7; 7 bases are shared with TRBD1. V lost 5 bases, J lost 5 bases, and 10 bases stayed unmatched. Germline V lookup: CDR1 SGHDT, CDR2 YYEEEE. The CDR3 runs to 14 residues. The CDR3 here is CASSYPTGADEQYF. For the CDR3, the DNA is TGTGCCAGCAGTTACCCAACAGGGGCCGACGAGCAGTACTTC. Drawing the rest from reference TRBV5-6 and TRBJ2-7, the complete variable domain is DAGVTQSPTHLIKTRGQQVTLRCSPKSGHDTVSWYQQALGQGPQFIFQYYEEEERQRGNFPDRFSGHQFPNYSSELNVNALLLGDSALYLCASSYPTGADEQYFGPGTRLTVT.

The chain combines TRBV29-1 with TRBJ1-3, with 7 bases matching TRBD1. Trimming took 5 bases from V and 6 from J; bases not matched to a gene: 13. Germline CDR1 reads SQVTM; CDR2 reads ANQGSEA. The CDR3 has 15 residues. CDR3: CSVRLQTGKENTIYF. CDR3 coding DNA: TGCAGCGTTCGACTTCAGACAGGGAAAGAAAACACCATATATTTT.

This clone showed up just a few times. The CDR3 region has the DNA TGTGCCAGCAGCCAGGATCAGAACACTGAAGCTTTCTTT. This codes for CASSQDQNTEAFF. This chain joins TRBV7-3 and TRBJ1-1; D uncertain. V dropped 5 bases and J dropped 1 base, with 8 bases sitting between them. The CDR3 is made up of 13 amino acids. Looked up from germline, CDR1 is SGHTA and CDR2 is FQGTGA.

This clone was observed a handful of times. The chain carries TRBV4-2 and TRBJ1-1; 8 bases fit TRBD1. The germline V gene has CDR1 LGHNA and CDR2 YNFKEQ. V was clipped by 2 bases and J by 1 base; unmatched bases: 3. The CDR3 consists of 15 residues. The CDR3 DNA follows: TGTGCCAGCAGCCAATCCGGGACAGGGAACACTGAAGCTTTCTTT. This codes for CASSQSGTGNTEAFF.

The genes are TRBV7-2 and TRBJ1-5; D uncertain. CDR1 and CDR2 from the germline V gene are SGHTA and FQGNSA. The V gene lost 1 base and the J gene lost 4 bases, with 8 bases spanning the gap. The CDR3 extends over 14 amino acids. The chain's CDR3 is CASSLEWQNQPQHF. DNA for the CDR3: TGTGCCAGCAGCTTAGAATGGCAGAATCAGCCCCAGCATTTT. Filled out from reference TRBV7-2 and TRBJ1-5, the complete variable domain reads GAGVSQSPSNKVTEKGKDVELRCDPISGHTALYWYRQSLGQGLEFLIYFQGNSAPDKSGLPSDRFSAERTGGSVSTLTIQRTQQEDSAVYLCASSLEWQNQPQHFGDGTRLSIL.

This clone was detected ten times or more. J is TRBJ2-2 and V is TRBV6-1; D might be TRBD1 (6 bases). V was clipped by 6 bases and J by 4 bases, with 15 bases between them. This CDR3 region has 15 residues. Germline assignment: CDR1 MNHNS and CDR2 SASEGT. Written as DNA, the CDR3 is TGTGCCAGCAGCCAGAGAATGACAGGCACCGGGGAGCTGTTTTTT. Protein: CASSQRMTGTGELFF.

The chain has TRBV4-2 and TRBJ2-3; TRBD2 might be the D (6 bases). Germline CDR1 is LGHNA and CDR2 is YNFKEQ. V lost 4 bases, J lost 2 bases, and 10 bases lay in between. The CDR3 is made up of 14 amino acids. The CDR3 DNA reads TGTGCCAGCAGCCCCGGGGGAACCACAGATACGCAGTATTTT. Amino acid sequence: CASSPGGTTDTQYF.

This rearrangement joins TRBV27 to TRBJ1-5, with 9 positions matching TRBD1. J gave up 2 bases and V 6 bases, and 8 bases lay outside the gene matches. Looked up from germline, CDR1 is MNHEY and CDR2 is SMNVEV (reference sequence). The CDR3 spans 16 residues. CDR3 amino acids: CASSDRGGLGNQPQHF. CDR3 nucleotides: TGTGCCAGCAGCGACAGGGGGGGGCTGGGCAATCAGCCCCAGCATTTT.

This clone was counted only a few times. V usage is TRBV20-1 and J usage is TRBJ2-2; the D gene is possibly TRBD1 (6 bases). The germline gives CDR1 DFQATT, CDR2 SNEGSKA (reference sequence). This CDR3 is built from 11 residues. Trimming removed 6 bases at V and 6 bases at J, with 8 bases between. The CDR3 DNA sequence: TGCAGTGCCAGGGGACCCGGGGAGCTGTTTTTT. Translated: CSARGPGELFF.

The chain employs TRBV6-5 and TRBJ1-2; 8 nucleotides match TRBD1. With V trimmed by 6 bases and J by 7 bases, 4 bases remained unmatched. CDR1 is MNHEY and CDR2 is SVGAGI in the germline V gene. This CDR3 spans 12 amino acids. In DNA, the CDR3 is TGTGCCAGCAGGAGGACAGGGAGTGGCTACACCTTC. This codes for CASRRTGSGYTF.